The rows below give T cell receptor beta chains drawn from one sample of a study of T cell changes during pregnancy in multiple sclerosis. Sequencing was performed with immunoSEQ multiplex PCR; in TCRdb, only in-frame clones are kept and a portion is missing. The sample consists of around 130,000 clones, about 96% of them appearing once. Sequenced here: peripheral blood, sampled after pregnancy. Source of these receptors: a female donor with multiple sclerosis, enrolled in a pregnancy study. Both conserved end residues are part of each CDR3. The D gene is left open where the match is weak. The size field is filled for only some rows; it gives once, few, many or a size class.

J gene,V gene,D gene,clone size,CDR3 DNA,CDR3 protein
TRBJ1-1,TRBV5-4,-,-,TGTGCCAGCAGCCCCGACAGAACTGAAGCTTTCTTT,CASSPDRTEAFF
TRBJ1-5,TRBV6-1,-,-,TGTGCCAGCAGTGAATCCTACAGCAATCAGCCCCAGCATTTT,CASSESYSNQPQHF
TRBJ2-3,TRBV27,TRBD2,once,TGTGCCAGCAGTTACGGGGGGGCCGACAGTCCTTGGCCGCGGTATTTT,CASSYGGADSPWPRYF
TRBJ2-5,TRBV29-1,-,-,TGCAGCGTTGGCCTAGACCTAGCCCTCCAAGAGACCCAGTACTTC,CSVGLDLALQETQYF
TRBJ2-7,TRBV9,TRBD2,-,TGTGCCAGCAGCGTAGGGACTAGCGGGAGCCACGAGCAGTACTTC,CASSVGTSGSHEQYF
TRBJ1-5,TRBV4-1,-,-,TGCGCCAGCAGCCAAGACGTCGTAAATCAGCCCCAGCATTTT,CASSQDVVNQPQHF
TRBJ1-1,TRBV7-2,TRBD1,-,TGTGCCAGCAGCTCTGGGACAGGGGTGAAAGCTTTCTTT,CASSSGTGVKAFF
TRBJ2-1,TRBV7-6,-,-,TGTGCCCTAGGGGGACATGAGCAGTTCTTC,CALGGHEQFF
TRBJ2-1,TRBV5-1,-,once,TGCGCCAGCAAAGAAAGGGCAGGGGGGAATGAGCAGTTCTTC,CASKERAGGNEQFF
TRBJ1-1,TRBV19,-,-,TGTGCCAGTAGTATTAAAGTTAGAGACACTGAAGCTTTCTTT,CASSIKVRDTEAFF
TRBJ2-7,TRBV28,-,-,TGTGCCAGCAGTTCGGTCGGGTACTCCTACGAGCAGTACTTC,CASSSVGYSYEQYF
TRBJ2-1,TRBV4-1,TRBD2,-,TGCGCCAGCAGCCAAGACACCAGCGGGAGTCCGTACAATGAGCAGTTCTTC,CASSQDTSGSPYNEQFF
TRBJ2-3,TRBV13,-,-,TGTGCCAGCAGCCCCCGGGACTTGGTCACAGATACGCAGTATTTT,CASSPRDLVTDTQYF
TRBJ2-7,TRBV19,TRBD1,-,TGTGCCAGTAGCACGCCGGGACAGGGAACCTACGAGCAGTACTTC,CASSTPGQGTYEQYF
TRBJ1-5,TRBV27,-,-,TGTGCCAGCCGACTTAACAGGGTTAGCAATCAGCCCCAGCATTTT,CASRLNRVSNQPQHF
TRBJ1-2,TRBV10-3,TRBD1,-,TGTGCCATCAGTGAAGGCGGGACAGCAACTAACTATGGCTACACCTTC,CAISEGGTATNYGYTF
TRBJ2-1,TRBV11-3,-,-,TGTGCCAGCAGCTTAGGGGGCCTTACGGTCCATGAGCAGTTCTTC,CASSLGGLTVHEQFF
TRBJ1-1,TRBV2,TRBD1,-,TGTGCCAGCAGCTTACAGGGGGTGAACACTGAAGCTTTCTTT,CASSLQGVNTEAFF
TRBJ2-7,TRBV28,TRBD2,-,TGTGCCAGCAGTTCAGGACTAGCCTCTACCTACGAGCAGTACTTC,CASSSGLASTYEQYF
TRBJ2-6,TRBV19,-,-,TGTGCCAGTAGTACCCTAGGGGCCTCCGGGGCCAACGTCCTGACTTTC,CASSTLGASGANVLTF
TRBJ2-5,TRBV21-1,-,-,TGTGCCAGCAGCCCGTGGACAATGGAAGAGACCCAGTACTTC,CASSPWTMEETQYF
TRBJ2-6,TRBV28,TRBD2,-,TGTGCCAGCGATACTAGCGGGCCCTCTGGGGCCAACGTCCTGACTTTC,CASDTSGPSGANVLTF
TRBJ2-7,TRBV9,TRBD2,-,TGTGCCAGCAGCGCAAGGTCGGGGGGGCCCTACGAGCAGTACTTC,CASSARSGGPYEQYF